This T cell receptor beta chain was observed in a study of cytomegalovirus exposure and HLA in healthy donors. Study-wide findings and caveats: HLA-A and HLA-B allele assignments for most subjects were reportedly predicted accurately using TCR beta sequences. A later analysis showed TCR association rates differing by HLA locus, peaking at DRB1 and lowest at HLA-C.

The CDR3 totals 17 residues. Germline CDR1 is KGHSH and CDR2 is LQKENI. Between the trimmed V and J ends, which lost 4 bases and 4 bases, there was a span of 19 bases. Researchers ran the PCR with 60 Vbeta and 13 Jbeta primers. How the authors handled the data: Later, an analysis found tens of millions of unique TCR beta chains, and about 9.9 million of these were shared. The data were produced by immunoSEQ multiplex PCR, yet TCRdb's version contains in-frame clones alone and is incomplete. The V and J calls and clone size come from that table; D and trimming were worked out from the DNA. This table has around 130,000 clones, around four fifths appearing once. As to this clone: Its antigen remains unidentified.

The sequence was collected from a woman in her thirties or forties in good health and CMV-seropositive. Sequencing used PBMCs. The V and J genes are TRBV18 and TRBJ1-4, with D unclear. The CDR3 coding sequence is TGTGCCAGCTCACTCACCGCGACCCAGGCACTTAATGAAAAACTGTTTTTT. It encodes CASSLTATQALNEKLFF.